This T cell receptor beta chain was found in a study of T cells after yellow fever vaccination. Ten or more counts support this clonotype. The CDR3 length is 17 residues. V lost 0 bases and J lost 5; bases outside the gene matches: 12. Germline V gives CDR1 SGHRS, CDR2 YFSETQ. Synthesis of TCR cDNA relied on 5'RACE template switching, which attached a universal primer site and UMIs. TCRdb passed the 5' RACE reads through MiXCR, listing each CDR3 protein once. The sample includes roughly 65,000 distinct CDR3 sequences, about 6% of them seen just once. The rearrangement links TRBV5-1 to TRBJ2-5, with 8 bases aligning to TRBD2. The source is a man aged 18 to 30 who received the YFV17D yellow fever vaccine. The sequencing used CD4+ T cells sorted from PBMCs, collected around 15 days after the first yellow fever vaccination. CDR3 nucleotides: TGCGCCAGCAGCTTGGGTTATGAAATAGCGGGGATCGAGACCCAGTACTTC. It yields the protein CASSLGYEIAGIETQYF.